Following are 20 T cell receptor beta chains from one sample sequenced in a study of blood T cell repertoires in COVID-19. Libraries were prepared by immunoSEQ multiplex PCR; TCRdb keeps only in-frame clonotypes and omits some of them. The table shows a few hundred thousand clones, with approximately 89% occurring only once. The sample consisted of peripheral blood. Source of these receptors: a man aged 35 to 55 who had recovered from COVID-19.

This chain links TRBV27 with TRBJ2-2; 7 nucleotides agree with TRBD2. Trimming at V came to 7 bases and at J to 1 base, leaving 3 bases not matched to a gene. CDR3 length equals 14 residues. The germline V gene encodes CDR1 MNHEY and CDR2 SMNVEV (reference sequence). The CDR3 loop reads CASTWGGNTGELFF. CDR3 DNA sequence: TGTGCCAGCACCTGGGGGGGGAACACCGGGGAGCTGTTTTTT.

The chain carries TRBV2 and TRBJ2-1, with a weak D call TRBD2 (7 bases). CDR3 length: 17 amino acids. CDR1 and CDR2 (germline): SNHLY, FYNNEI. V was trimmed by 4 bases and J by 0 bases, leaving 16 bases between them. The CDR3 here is CASSVEAGASSYNEQFF. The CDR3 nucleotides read TGTGCCAGCAGTGTCGAGGCGGGGGCAAGCTCCTACAATGAGCAGTTCTTC.

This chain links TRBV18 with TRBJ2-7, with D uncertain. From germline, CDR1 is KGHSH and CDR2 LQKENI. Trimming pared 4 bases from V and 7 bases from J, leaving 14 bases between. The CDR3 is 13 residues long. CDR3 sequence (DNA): TGTGCCAGCTCACTGCTACCGAGTAAAGAGCAGTACTTC. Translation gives CASSLLPSKEQYF.

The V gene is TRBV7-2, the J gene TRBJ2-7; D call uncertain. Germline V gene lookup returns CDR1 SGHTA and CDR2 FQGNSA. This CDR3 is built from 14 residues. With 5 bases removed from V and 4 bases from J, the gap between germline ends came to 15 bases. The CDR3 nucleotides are TGTGCCAGCAGCCTCCGTGGGCCAGGATACGAGCAGTACTTC. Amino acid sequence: CASSLRGPGYEQYF.

CDR3 amino acids: CASSSEKRALHF. The DNA of the CDR3 is TGTGCCAGCAGCAGTGAGAAGAGGGCCCTCCACTTT. The V gene is TRBV5-8, the J gene TRBJ1-6; no definite D call. CDR1 is SGHTS and CDR2 is YDEGEE in the germline V gene. Trimming shortened V by 4 bases and J by 14 bases, and 13 bases separated the two germline ends. The CDR3 totals 12 residues. The whole variable domain, remainder taken from reference TRBV5-8 and TRBJ1-6, is EAGVTQSPTHLIKTRGQQATLRCSPISGHTSVYWYQQALGLGLQFLLWYDEGEERNRGNFPPRFSGRQFPNYSSELNVNALELEDSALYLCASSSEKRALHFGNGTRLTVT.

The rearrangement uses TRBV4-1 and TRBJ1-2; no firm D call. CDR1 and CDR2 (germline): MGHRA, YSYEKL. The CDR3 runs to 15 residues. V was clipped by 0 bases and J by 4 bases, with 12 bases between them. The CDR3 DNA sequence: TGCGCCAGCAGCCAAGATGGGCAGCGGATCTATGGCTACACCTTC. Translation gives CASSQDGQRIYGYTF.

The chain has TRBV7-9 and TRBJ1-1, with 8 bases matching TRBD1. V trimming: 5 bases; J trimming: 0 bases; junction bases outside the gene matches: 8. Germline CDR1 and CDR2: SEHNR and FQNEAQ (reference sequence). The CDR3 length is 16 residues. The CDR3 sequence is CASSKDRGNMNTEAFF. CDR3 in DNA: TGTGCCAGCAGCAAAGACAGGGGAAACATGAACACTGAAGCTTTCTTT. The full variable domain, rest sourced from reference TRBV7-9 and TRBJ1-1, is DTGVSQNPRHKITKRGQNVTFRCDPISEHNRLYWYRQTLGQGPEFLTYFQNEAQLEKSRLLSDRFSAERPKGSFSTLEIQRTEQGDSAMYLCASSKDRGNMNTEAFFGQGTRLTVV.

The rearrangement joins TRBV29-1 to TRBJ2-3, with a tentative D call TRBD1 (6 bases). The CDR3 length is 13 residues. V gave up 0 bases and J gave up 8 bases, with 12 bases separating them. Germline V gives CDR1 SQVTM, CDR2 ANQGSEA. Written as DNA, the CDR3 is TGCAGCGTTGAAGATTATGTAGGGGGTACGCAGTATTTT. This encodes CSVEDYVGGTQYF.

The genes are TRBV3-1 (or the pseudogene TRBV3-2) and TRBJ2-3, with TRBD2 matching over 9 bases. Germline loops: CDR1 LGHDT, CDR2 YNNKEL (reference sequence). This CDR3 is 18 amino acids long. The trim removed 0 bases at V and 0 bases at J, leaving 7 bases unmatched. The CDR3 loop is CASSQDHLAGTSTDTQYF. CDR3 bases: TGTGCCAGCAGCCAAGATCACCTAGCGGGGACCAGCACAGATACGCAGTATTTT.

Here the CDR3 reads CASSWASEQYF. The CDR3 region has the DNA TGTGCCAGCAGTTGGGCGAGCGAGCAGTACTTC. The chain carries TRBV28 and TRBJ2-7; D gene unclear. Germline V gives CDR1 MDHEN, CDR2 SYDVKM. Trimming removed 4 bases from V and 6 bases from J, with 7 bases in between. CDR3 size: 11 residues.

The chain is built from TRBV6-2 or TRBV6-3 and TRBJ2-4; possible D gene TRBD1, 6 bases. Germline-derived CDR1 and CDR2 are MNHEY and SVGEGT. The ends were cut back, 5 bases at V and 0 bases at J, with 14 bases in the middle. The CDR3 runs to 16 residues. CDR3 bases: TGTGCCAGCAGTAGGAACCAGGGGCTAGCCAAAAACATTCAGTACTTC. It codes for CASSRNQGLAKNIQYF.

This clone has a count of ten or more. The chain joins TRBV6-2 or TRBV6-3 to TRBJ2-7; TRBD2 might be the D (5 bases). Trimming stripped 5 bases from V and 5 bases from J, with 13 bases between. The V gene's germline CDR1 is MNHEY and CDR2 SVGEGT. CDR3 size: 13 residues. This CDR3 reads CASSIASGNEQYF. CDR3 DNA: TGTGCCAGCAGTATCGCGTCGGGAAACGAGCAGTACTTC.

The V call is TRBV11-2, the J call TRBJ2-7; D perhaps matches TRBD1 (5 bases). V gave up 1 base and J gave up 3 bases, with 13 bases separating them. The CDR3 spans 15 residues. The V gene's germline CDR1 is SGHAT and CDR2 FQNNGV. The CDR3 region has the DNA TGTGCCAGCAGCTTAGTTAGGGGCGCTGGCTACGAGCAGTACTTC. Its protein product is CASSLVRGAGYEQYF.

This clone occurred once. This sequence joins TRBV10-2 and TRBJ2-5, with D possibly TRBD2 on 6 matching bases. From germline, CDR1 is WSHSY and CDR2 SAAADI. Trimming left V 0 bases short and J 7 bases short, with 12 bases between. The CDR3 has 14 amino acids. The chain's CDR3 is CASSESGTAGTQYF. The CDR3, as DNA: TGCGCCAGCAGTGAGTCCGGGACTGCAGGGACCCAGTACTTC.

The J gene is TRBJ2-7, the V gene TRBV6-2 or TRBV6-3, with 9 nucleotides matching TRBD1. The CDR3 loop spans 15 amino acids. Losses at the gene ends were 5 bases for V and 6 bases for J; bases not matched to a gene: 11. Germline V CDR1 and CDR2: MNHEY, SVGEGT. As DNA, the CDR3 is TGTGCCAGCAGTACCCGGGACAGGGAGAAAGGCGAGCAGTACTTC. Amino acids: CASSTRDREKGEQYF.

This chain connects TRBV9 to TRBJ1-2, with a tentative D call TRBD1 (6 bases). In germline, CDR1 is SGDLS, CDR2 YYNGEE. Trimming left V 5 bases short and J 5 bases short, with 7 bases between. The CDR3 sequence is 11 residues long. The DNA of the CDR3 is TGTGCCAGCAGGAGGGGGTATGGCTACACCTTC. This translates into CASRRGYGYTF.

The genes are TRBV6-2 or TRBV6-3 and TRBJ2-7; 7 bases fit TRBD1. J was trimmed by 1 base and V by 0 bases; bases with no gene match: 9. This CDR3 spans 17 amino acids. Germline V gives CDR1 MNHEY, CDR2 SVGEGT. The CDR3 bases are TGTGCCAGCAGTTACTCCCATGTGGACAGGTCGTCCTACGAGCAGTACTTC. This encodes CASSYSHVDRSSYEQYF.

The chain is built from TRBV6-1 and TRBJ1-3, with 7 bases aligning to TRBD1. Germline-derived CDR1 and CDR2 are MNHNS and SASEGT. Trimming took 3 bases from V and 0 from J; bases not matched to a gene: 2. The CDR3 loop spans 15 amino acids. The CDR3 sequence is CASSDRGYSGNTIYF. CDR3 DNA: TGTGCCAGCAGTGACAGGGGGTACTCTGGAAACACCATATATTTT.

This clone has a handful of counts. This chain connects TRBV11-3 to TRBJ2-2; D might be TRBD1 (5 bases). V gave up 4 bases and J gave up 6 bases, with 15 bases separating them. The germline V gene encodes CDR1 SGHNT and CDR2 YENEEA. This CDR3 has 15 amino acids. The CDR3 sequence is CASSSTGIKPGELFF. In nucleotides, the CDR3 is TGTGCCAGCAGCTCTACAGGAATTAAGCCCGGGGAGCTGTTTTTT.

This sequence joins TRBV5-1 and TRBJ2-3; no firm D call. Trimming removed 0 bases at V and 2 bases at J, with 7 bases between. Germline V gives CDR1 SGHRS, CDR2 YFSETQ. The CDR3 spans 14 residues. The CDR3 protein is CASSLVLSTDTQYF. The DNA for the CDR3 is TGCGCCAGCAGCTTGGTTCTTTCCACAGATACGCAGTATTTT.